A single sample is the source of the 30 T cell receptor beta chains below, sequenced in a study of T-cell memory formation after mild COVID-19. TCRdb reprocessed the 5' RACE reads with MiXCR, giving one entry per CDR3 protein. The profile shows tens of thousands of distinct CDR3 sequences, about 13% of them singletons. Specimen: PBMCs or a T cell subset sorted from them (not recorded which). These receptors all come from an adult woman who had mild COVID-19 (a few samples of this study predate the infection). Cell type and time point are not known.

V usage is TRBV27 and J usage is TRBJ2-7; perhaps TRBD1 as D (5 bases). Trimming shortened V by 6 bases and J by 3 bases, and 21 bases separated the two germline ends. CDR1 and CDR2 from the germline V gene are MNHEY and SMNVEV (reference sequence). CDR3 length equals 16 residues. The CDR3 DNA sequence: TGTGCCAGCAGCACACATAGGACAATCTCCAACTACGAGCAGTACTTC. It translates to CASSTHRTISNYEQYF.

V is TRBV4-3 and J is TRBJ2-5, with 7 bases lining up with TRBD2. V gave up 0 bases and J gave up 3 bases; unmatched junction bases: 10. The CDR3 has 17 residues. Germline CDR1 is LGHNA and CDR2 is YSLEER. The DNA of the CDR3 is TGCGCCAGCAGCCAAGATTTTGGCGGGAGCTGGGAAGAGACCCAGTACTTC. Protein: CASSQDFGGSWEETQYF.

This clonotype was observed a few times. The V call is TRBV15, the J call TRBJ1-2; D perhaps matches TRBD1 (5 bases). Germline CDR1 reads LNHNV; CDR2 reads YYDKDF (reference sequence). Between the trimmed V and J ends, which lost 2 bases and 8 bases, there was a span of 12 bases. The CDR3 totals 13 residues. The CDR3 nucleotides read TGTGCCACCAGCAGATCTGAGACAGACGGCTACACCTTC. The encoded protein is CATSRSETDGYTF.

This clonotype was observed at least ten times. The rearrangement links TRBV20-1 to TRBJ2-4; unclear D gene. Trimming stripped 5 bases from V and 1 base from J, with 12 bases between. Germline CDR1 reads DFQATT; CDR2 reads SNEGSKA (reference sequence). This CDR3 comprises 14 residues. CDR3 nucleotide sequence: TGCAGTGCTTCTGTATTACGGGCCAAAAACATTCAGTACTTC. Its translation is CSASVLRAKNIQYF.

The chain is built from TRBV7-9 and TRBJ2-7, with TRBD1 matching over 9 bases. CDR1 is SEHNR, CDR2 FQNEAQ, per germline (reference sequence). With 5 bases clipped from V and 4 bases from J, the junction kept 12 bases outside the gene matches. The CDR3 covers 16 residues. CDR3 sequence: CASSQGGGTGSYEQYF. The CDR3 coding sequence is TGTGCCAGCAGCCAAGGGGGAGGGACAGGGAGTTACGAGCAGTACTTC.

The CDR3 reads CASSSSSGSDGQYF. The DNA for the CDR3 is TGTGCCAGCAGTTCCTCTAGCGGGAGTGATGGGCAGTACTTC. The genes are TRBV28 and TRBJ2-7, with TRBD2 matching over 10 bases. The CDR3 sequence is 14 residues long. The germline V gene has CDR1 MDHEN and CDR2 SYDVKM. The ends lost 4 bases at V and 9 bases at J; junction bases unmatched: 9.

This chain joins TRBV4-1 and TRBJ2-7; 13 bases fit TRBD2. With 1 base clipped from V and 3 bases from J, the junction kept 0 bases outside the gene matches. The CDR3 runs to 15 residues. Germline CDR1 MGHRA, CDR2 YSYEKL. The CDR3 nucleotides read TGCGCCAGCAGCCAAGGACTAGCGGGGGGCTACGAGCAGTACTTC. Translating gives CASSQGLAGGYEQYF.

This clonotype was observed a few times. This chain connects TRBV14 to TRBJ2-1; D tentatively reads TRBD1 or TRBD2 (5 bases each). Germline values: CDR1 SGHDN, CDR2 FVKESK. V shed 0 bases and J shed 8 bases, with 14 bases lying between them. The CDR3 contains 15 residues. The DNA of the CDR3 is TGTGCCAGCAGCCAAGATACCCCAAGAGGGGATGAGCAGTTCTTC. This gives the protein CASSQDTPRGDEQFF. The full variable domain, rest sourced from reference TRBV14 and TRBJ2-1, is EAGVTQFPSHSVIEKGQTVTLRCDPISGHDNLYWYRRVMGKEIKFLLHFVKESKQDESGMPNNRFLAERTGGTYSTLKVQPAELEDSGVYFCASSQDTPRGDEQFFGPGTRLTVL.

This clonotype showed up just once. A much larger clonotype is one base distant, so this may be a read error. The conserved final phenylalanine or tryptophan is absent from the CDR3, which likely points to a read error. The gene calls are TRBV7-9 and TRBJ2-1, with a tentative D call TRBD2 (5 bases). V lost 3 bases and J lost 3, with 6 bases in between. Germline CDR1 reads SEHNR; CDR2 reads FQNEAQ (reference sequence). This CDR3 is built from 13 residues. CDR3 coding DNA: TGTGCCAGCAGCTTCGGGGACTACAATGAGCAGTTCTTA. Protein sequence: CASSFGDYNEQFL.

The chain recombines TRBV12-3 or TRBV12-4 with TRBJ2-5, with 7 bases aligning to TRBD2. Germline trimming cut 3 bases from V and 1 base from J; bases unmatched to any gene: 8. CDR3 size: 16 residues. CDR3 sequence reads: CASSFQAGAAQETQYF. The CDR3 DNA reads TGTGCCAGCAGTTTTCAGGCGGGAGCGGCCCAAGAGACCCAGTACTTC.

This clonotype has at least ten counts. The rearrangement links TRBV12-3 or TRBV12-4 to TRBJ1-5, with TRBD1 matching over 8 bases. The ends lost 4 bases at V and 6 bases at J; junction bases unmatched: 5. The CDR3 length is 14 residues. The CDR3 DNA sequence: TGTGCCAGCAGTTCGGACAGGGCGGGTCAGCCCCAGCATTTT. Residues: CASSSDRAGQPQHF.

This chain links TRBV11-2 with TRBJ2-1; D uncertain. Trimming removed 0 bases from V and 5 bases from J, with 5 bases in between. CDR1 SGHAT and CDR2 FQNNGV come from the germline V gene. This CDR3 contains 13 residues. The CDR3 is CASSLDGHNEQFF. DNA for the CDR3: TGTGCCAGCAGCTTAGACGGGCACAATGAGCAGTTCTTC.

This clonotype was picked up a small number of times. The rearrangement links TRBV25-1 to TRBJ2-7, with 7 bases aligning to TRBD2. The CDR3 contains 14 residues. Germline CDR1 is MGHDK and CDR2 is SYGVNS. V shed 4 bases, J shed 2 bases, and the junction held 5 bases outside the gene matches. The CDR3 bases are TGTGCCAGCAGTGTTGCGGGAGAAGCCTACGAGCAGTACTTC. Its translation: CASSVAGEAYEQYF.

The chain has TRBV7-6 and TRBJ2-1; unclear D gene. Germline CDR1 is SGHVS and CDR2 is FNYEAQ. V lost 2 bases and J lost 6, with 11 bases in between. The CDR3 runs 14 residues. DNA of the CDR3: TGTGCCAGCAGCTTACGGCCAGGCAGCAATGAGCAGTTCTTC. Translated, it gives CASSLRPGSNEQFF.

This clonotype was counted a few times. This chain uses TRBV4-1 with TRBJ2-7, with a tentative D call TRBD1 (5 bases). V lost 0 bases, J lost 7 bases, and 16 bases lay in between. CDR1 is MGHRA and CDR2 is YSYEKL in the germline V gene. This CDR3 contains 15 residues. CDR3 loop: CASSQDTGQGMEQYF. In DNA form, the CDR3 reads TGCGCCAGCAGCCAAGATACAGGACAAGGTATGGAGCAGTACTTC.

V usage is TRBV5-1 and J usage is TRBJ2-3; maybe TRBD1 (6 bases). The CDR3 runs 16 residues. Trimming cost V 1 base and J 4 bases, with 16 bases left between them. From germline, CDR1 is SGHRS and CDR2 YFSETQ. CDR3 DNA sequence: TGCGCCAGCAGCTTGTCTGGGGGCTTAGGGGCAGATACGCAGTATTTT. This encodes CASSLSGGLGADTQYF.

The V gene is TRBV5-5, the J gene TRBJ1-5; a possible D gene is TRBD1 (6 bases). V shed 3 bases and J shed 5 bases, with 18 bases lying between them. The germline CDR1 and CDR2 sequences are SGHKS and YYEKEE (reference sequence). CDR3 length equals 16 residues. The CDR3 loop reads CASSWTLGGGDQPQHF. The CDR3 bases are TGTGCCAGCAGCTGGACGCTGGGGGGGGGCGATCAGCCCCAGCATTTT.

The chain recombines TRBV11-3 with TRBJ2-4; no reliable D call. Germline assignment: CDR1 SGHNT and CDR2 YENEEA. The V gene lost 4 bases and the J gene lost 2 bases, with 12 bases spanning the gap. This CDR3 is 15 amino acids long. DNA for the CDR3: TGTGCCAGCAGCTCTCGGACCTTTCCCAAAAACATTCAGTACTTC. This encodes CASSSRTFPKNIQYF.

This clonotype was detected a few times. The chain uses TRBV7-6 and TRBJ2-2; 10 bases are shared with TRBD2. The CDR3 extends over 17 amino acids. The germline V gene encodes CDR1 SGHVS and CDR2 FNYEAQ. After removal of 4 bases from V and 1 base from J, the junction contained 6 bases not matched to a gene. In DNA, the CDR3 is TGTGCCAGCAGCTCAAGCAGACTAGCGGGGAACACCGGGGAGCTGTTTTTT. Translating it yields CASSSSRLAGNTGELFF. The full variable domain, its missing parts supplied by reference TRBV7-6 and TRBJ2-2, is GAGVSQSPRYKVTKRGQDVALRCDPISGHVSLYWYRQALGQGPEFLTYFNYEAQQDKSGLPNDRFSAERPEGSISTLTIQRTEQRDSAMYRCASSSSRLAGNTGELFFGEGSRLTVL.

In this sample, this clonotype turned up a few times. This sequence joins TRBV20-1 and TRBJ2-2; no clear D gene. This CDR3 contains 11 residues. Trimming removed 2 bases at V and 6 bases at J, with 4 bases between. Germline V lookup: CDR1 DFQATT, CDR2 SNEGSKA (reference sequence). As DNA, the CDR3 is TGCAGTGCTAGATCCGCCGGGGAGCTGTTTTTT. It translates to CSARSAGELFF.

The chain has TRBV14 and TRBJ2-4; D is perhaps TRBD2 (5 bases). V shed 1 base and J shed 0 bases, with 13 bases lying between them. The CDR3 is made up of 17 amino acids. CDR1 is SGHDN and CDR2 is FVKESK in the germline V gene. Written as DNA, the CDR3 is TGTGCCAGCAGCCAAGGCCTCATCGGACTAGCCAAAAACATTCAGTACTTC. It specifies CASSQGLIGLAKNIQYF.

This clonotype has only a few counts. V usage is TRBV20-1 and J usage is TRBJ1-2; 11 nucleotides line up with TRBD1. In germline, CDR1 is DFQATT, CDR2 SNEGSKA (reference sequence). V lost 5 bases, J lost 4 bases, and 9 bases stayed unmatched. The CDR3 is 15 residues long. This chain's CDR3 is CSALGTGGKFYGYTF. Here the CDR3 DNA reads TGCAGTGCTCTAGGGACAGGGGGGAAATTCTATGGCTACACCTTC.

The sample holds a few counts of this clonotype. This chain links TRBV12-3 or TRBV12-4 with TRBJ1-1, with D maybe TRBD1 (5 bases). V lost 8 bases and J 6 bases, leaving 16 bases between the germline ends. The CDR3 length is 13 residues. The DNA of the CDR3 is TGTGCCAGCTATATTTACATGGGGGCTGAAGCTTTCTTT. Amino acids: CASYIYMGAEAFF.

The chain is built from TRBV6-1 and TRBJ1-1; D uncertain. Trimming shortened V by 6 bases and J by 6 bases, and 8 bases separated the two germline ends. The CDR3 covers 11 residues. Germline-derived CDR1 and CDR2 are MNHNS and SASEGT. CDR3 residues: CASRGGSEAFF. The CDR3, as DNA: TGTGCCAGCAGGGGCGGATCTGAAGCTTTCTTT.

DNA for the CDR3: TGTGCCAGCAGCCAATGGCTGAACGGGGAGCTGTTTTTT. This encodes CASSQWLNGELFF. The gene calls are TRBV14 and TRBJ2-2; unclear D gene. The CDR3 sequence is 13 residues long. CDR1 is SGHDN and CDR2 is FVKESK in the germline V gene. V was pared by 2 bases and J by 7 bases, with 8 bases between.

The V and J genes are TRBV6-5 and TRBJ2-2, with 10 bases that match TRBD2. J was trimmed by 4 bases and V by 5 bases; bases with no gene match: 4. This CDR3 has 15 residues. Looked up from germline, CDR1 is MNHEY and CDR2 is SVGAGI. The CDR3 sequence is CASSMTSGPTGELFF. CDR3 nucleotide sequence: TGTGCCAGCAGTATGACTAGCGGGCCCACCGGGGAGCTGTTTTTT.

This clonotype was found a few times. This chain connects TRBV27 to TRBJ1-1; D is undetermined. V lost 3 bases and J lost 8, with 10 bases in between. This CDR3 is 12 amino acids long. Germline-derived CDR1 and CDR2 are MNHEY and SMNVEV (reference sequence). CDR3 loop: CASSFEGSEAFF. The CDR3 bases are TGTGCCAGCAGTTTTGAGGGATCCGAAGCTTTCTTT.

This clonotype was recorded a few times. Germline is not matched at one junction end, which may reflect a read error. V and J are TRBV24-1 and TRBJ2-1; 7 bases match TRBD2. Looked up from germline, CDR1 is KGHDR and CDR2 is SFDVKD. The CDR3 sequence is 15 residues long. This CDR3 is CATSVLWEGGIEQFF. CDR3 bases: TGTGCCACCAGTGTTTTGTGGGAGGGCGGGATTGAGCAGTTCTTC.

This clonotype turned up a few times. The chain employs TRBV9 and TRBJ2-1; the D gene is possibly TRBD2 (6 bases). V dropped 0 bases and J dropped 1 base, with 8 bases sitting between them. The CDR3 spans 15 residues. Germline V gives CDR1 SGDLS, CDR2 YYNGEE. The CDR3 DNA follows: TGTGCCAGCAGCGTAGCGGGAGAATCCTACAATGAGCAGTTCTTC. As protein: CASSVAGESYNEQFF. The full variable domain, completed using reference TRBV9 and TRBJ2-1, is DSGVTQTPKHLITATGQRVTLRCSPRSGDLSVYWYQQSLDQGLQFLIQYYNGEERAKGNILERFSAQQFPDLHSELNLSSLELGDSALYFCASSVAGESYNEQFFGPGTRLTVL.

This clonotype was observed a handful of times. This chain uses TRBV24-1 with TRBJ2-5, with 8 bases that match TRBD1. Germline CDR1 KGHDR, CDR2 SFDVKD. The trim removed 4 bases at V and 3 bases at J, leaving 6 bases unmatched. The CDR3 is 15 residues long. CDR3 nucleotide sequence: TGTGCCACCAGTGAGGGACAGGATGGAAAAGAGACCCAGTACTTC. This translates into CATSEGQDGKETQYF.